This TCR beta chain derives from a study of technical replicates of blood from several donors. Method: immunoSEQ multiplex PCR; TCRdb's copy keeps in-frame clones and lacks some. The sample holds more than 60,000 clones, about 92% seen once. The CDR3 sequence is 13 residues long. V lost 2 bases, J lost 1 base, and 6 bases lay in between. Germline V lookup: CDR1 MNHEY, CDR2 SMNVEV (reference sequence). The V call is TRBV27, the J call TRBJ2-7; tentative D call: TRBD1 (5 bases). Sequenced: T cells isolated from PBMCs. The origin of this receptor is a human donor in good health. The chain's CDR3 is CASSLDSSYEQYF. The CDR3, as DNA: TGTGCCAGCAGTTTAGACAGTTCCTACGAGCAGTACTTC.